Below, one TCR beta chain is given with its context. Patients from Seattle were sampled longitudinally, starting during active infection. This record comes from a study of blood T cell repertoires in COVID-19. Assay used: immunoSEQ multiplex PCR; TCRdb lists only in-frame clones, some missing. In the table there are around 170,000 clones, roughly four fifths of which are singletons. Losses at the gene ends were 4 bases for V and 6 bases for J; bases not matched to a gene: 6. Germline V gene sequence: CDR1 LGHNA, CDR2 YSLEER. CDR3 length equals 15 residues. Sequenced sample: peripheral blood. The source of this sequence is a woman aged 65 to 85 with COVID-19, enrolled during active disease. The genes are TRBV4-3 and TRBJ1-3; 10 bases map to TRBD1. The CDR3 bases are TGCGCCAGCAGCCCGGGACAGGGGAAAGCAAACACCATATATTTT. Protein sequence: CASSPGQGKANTIYF.